Here is one TCR beta chain with its context. This clonotype has just a few counts. Its antigen is not yet known. One base away there is no much larger clone; base qualities are not given. The sequencer listed for this sample is Illumina NovaSeq 6000. TCR cDNA was made using 5'RACE template switching, a step that added a universal primer site and unique molecular identifiers. Priming of cDNA synthesis was performed from both the TCR alpha and TCR beta constant segments. Library amplification involved two PCR steps, and the second step added sample barcodes and sequencing adapters. Libraries were sequenced on Illumina HiSeq 2500 (2x100 bp) or NovaSeq (2x150 bp). The study's processing was this. Reads were demultiplexed and collapsed into UMI consensus sequences with MIGEC, and V(D)J alignment was performed with MiXCR. Vaccine-responding clonotypes were identified with edgeR using replicate PBMC samples, with FDR below 0.01 and a log2 fold change above 5 up to day 15 being required. CD4 or CD8 identity was assigned to each bulk clonotype according to whether the clonotype was present at higher abundance in the sequenced CD4 repertoire or the sequenced CD8 repertoire. The public reads were reanalyzed by TCRdb: fastp trimming at Q25, MiXCR alignment, in-frame beta chains only. CDR3 protein sequences are deduplicated, and each keeps its most common genes and DNA. What appears here as the V and J calls and clone size reflects TCRdb's work, not the paper's. For this sample the table gives 150,000 to 200,000 distinct CDR3 sequences, of which approximately 10% were detected only once. Roughly a third of the sample comes from the top ten.

The sample is drawn from a study of T cells after yellow fever vaccination (dated by TCRdb to between 2018 and 2020). In the study overall: The SMART-Seq v4 Ultra Low Input RNA kit was used to prepare libraries from fractions with low cell numbers. To follow T-cell clones before and after primary and booster YFV17D yellow fever vaccination, bulk TCR alpha and beta repertoires were sequenced over time. Two healthy male donors, one aged 18 to 30 and one aged 30 to 40 years, made up the cohort. Bulk PBMC replicates and cell subsets were isolated from blood drawn at multiple timepoints before and after both primary and secondary immunization. Broad study findings and their caveats: A small fraction of clonotypes showed up in both the CD4 and CD8 compartments, probably as a result of convergent recombination. The study included only a couple of donors, which limits how far the findings can be generalized. Compared with the primary T-cell response, the secondary T-cell response was faster but weaker, reaching its peak on day 5 rather than on day 15. Most clones expanded after primary vaccination (around 96% of CD4 and roughly 90% of CD8) were re-detected after the booster, suggesting that broad memory maintenance occurred. Computational filtering was needed because FACS-sorted repertoires could contain abundant contaminating clonotypes from the bulk population.

Trimming removed 3 bases from V and 4 bases from J; the gene matches leave 2 bases unexplained. The CDR3 runs 14 amino acids, cysteine and phenylalanine included. Only the CDR3 part of the read is kept: 42 bases, read in frame from the first base. The germline V gene gives CDR1 as WSHSY and CDR2 as SAAADI. Per the publication, the treatment or condition label means: live attenuated yellow fever vaccine strain. PBMCs were isolated from peripheral blood using a standard Ficoll-Paque protocol. Dynabeads CD4 and CD8 positive selection kits were used to isolate the CD4 and CD8 T-cell fractions. TriZol was used to extract RNA from bulk PBMCs, from CD4 and CD8 fractions, and from dextramer-positive and dextramer-negative fractions.

The source material was CD8+ T cells sorted from PBMCs, sampled 45 days after the yellow fever booster vaccination. The source of this sequence is a man aged 18 to 30 who received the YFV17D yellow fever vaccine. The rearrangement joined TRBV10-2 to TRBJ2-1; TRBD2 matches 8 bases in the middle. In nucleotide form, the sequence is TGCGCCAGCAGTGATAGCGGGGCATACAATGAGCAGTTCTTC. Its protein reads: CASSDSGAYNEQFF.